Listed below are T cell receptor beta chains from one sample, sequenced in a study of T cell responses to AZD1222 COVID-19 vaccine. Produced via immunoSEQ multiplex PCR; TCRdb's table is partial and in-frame only. The data show roughly 120,000 clones, with almost 90% seen just once and approximately 10% held by the top ten. Here the sequenced sample was peripheral blood, taken on day 0 of AZD1222 vaccination. The source of these receptors is an adult in good health. CDR3s include the opening cysteine and the closing phenylalanine or tryptophan. The D gene is left open where the match is weak. Clone size is not always given. Where it is, it says once, few, many or a class for expanded clones.

v_call	j_call	d_call	clone_size	cdr3_nt	cdr3_aa
TRBV4-1	TRBJ1-1	-	once	TGCGCCAGCAGCCAGGGGAGGGGCAACACTGAAGCTTTCTTT	CASSQGRGNTEAFF
TRBV29-1	TRBJ1-1	-	-	TGCAGCTACAGCGGGGGGATTATGGGAACTGAAGCTTTCTTT	CSYSGGIMGTEAFF
TRBV10-3	TRBJ2-3	-	-	TGTGCCGCCAGGACGGAGATTAGCACAGATACGCAGTATTTT	CAARTEISTDTQYF
TRBV5-1	TRBJ1-6	-	-	TGCGCCAGCAGCTTGTCTCAGGCGCCTTCATCGGCCCTCCACTTT	CASSLSQAPSSALHF
TRBV7-9	TRBJ2-7	-	-	TGTGCCAGCAGCCAGAGGGCAGGCTACGAGCAGTACTTC	CASSQRAGYEQYF
TRBV29-1	TRBJ2-5	-	-	TGCAGCGTTGAGTTCGGGGACCGGGCGGGAGAGACCCAGTACTTC	CSVEFGDRAGETQYF
TRBV7-2	TRBJ2-1	-	-	TGTGCCAGCAGCTTTCAGCGCTACAATGAGCAGTTCTTC	CASSFQRYNEQFF
TRBV6-2/TRBV6-3	TRBJ1-1	TRBD1	-	TGTGCCAGCAGTTATTCCCAGGGGGGGACTGAAGCTTTCTTT	CASSYSQGGTEAFF
TRBV28	TRBJ2-4	TRBD1	-	TGTGCCAGCAGTTTAGGACAGGTTCCCAAAAACATTCAGTACTTC	CASSLGQVPKNIQYF
TRBV9	TRBJ2-7	TRBD2	-	TGTGCCAGCAGCGTAAGCTACGGGGGGGAAGGAGTCTTCGCCGAGCAGTACTTC	CASSVSYGGEGVFAEQYF
TRBV2	TRBJ1-1	-	-	TGTGCCAGCAACCAGGGAAATGTTATAACTGAAGCTTTCTTT	CASNQGNVITEAFF
TRBV30	TRBJ2-3	TRBD2	-	TGTGCCTGGAATCAGCGGGAGAAAGATACGCAGTATTTT	CAWNQREKDTQYF
TRBV9	TRBJ2-3	-	-	TGTGCCAGCGCCCCGGGACCAGATACGCAGTATTTT	CASAPGPDTQYF
TRBV6-4	TRBJ2-2	-	-	TGTGCCAGCAGTGACTCAGGGGGGGCCCTCACCGGGGAGCTGTTTTTT	CASSDSGGALTGELFF
TRBV29-1	TRBJ2-7	-	once	TGCAGCGTTGAAGGCCCGGGGGCCTACGAGCAGTACTTC	CSVEGPGAYEQYF
TRBV9	TRBJ1-2	-	-	TGTGCCAGCAGCGAAACCAGCCGAGGTCCTAACTATGGCTACACCTTC	CASSETSRGPNYGYTF
TRBV5-1	TRBJ1-2	-	-	TGCGCCAGCAGCCGGACCCGGGAAGAAGGGGCTAACTATGGCTACACCTTC	CASSRTREEGANYGYTF
TRBV19	TRBJ1-1	TRBD1	-	TGTGCCAGTAGTATAGGGACAGGGGGCTTCGAAGCTTTCTTT	CASSIGTGGFEAFF
TRBV10-3	TRBJ1-3	-	-	TGTGCCATCAGGGCAGGGATTTCTGGAAACACCATATATTTT	CAIRAGISGNTIYF
TRBV5-8	TRBJ2-7	TRBD1	-	TGTGCCAGCGAACAGGGGGCGGCGTACGAGCAGTACTTC	CASEQGAAYEQYF
TRBV7-9	TRBJ2-3	TRBD1	-	TGTGCCAGCAGCTCCGGGACAGAAGGAACAGATACGCAGTATTTT	CASSSGTEGTDTQYF
TRBV6-5	TRBJ2-2	-	-	TGTGCCAGCAGCCCGTTCTTCGTGAACACCGGGGAGCTGTTTTTT	CASSPFFVNTGELFF
TRBV6-5	TRBJ1-2	-	once	TGTGCCAGCACCGGGTTATTCCGCTACACCTTC	CASTGLFRYTF
TRBV3-1/TRBV3-2	TRBJ2-7	TRBD2	-	TGTGCCAGCAGCACTCACACGGGAGGTAGCTCCTACGAGCAGTACTTC	CASSTHTGGSSYEQYF
TRBV30	TRBJ1-5	-	-	TGTGCCTGGCGTAAAACAAGCGGCCAGCCCCAGCATTTT	CAWRKTSGQPQHF
TRBV5-6	TRBJ1-6	TRBD1	-	TGTGCCAGCAGCTTAACCGGGACAGGGGGGGGTTCACCCCTCCACTTT	CASSLTGTGGGSPLHF